This T cell receptor (beta chain) originates from a study of blood T cells in healthy people across ages. Then a second PCR, running about 7 to 11 cycles, was carried out with a sample-barcoded 5' primer and a J-beta primer mix. TCRdb redid the calling of the 5' RACE reads with MiXCR, one entry per CDR3 protein. Counted here are more than 1,000,000 distinct CDR3 sequences, approximately 25% occurring once; the ten biggest clones make up 0.75%. This CDR3 spans 12 amino acids. V lost 3 bases to trimming and J lost 10 bases, with 7 bases between them. No fewer than 5.5 micrograms of total RNA were isolated from every sample. These data are also associated with another study on T cells of mothers and their children. From that study: Extracted RNA, in its entirety, went into cDNA synthesis at around 1.5 ug per 15 ul.

The receptor was derived from a girl aged 2-9 years in good health. The V gene is TRBV12-3 or TRBV12-4, the J gene TRBJ1-6; D not resolved. Sequencing was carried out using blood. In DNA, the CDR3 is TGTGCCAGCAGTTTCTCAGAGTCACCCCTCCACTTT. This codes for CASSFSESPLHF.